This TCR beta chain was obtained from a study of human T cells and chemical hapten exposure. CDR3 length: 17 amino acids. Germline CDR1 reads MNHNY; CDR2 reads SVGAGI (reference sequence). Deletions cut 4 bases from V and 0 bases from J, with 18 bases between. Time point defined: patch test 2, 6 weeks after DPC sensitization. The sample's treatment: therapeutic diphenylcyclopropenone sensitization with weekly scalp DPC. Those who donated were patients with alopecia, 18 to 70 years of age, and suitable for DPC. Whole-study findings and limits: Versus controls, expanded TCRs had significantly more large CDR3 similarity clusters. DPC sensitization did not alter TCRs above 1 in 1000 frequency.

Each CDR3 protein is one row after TCRdb ran MiXCR on the RACE reads. The sample carries fewer than 90,000 distinct CDR3 sequences, 6.5% to 8% recorded once. This clonotype was observed a few times. The antigen is undetermined. The sequence was obtained from a woman aged 25 to 45 with alopecia areata. Some clones in this sample may be carry-over from other donors' samples. The chain is built from TRBV6-6 and TRBJ1-1; the D gene is possibly TRBD1 (6 bases). Sequences were derived from whole blood, sampled in connection with sensitization to the hapten diphenylcyclopropenone (DPC). The CDR3: CASSSGRVGAMNTEAFF. CDR3 nucleotide sequence: TGTGCCAGCAGTTCCGGCCGGGTGGGGGCCATGAACACTGAAGCTTTCTTT.